Listed here are 28 T cell receptor beta chains from one sample, sequenced in a study of molecular identifiers for immune sequencing clone quantification. TCRdb independently ran MiXCR on the PCR reads; one entry per CDR3 protein. The table records approximately 500,000 distinct CDR3 sequences, 20% to 25% of them present only once. Sequenced: naive CD8+ T cells from blood, with Jurkat cell RNA spiked in. Stated subset: FACS-sorted CD8+CD4-CCR7+CD45RA+ naive T cells. Receptor source: a human donor in good health. Some libraries in this study had Jurkat cell RNA spiked in.

This clonotype was detected a few times. The chain has TRBV7-9 and TRBJ1-1; D is perhaps TRBD1 (5 bases). Germline values: CDR1 SEHNR, CDR2 FQNEAQ (reference sequence). This CDR3 is 16 amino acids long. Trimming left V 5 bases short and J 1 base short, with 17 bases between. The CDR3 sequence is CASSPVLEGPNTEAFF. The CDR3 DNA reads as TGTGCCAGCAGCCCCGTGTTGGAGGGACCGAACACTGAAGCTTTCTTT.

The chain uses TRBV9 and TRBJ2-7; possible D gene TRBD2, 5 bases. Per germline, CDR1 SGDLS and CDR2 YYNGEE. The CDR3 length is 15 residues. The V and J ends lost 0 bases and 5 bases respectively, with 15 bases between them. The DNA of the CDR3 is TGTGCCAGCAGCGTAGGGCCTGGGTTCGGGAACGAGCAGTACTTC. It codes for CASSVGPGFGNEQYF.

This clonotype was detected many times. This chain connects TRBV30 to TRBJ1-1; 8 bases are a match to TRBD1. Losses at the gene ends were 0 bases for V and 4 bases for J; bases not matched to a gene: 7. Per the germline V gene, CDR1 is GTSNPN and CDR2 is SVGIG (reference sequence). This CDR3 has 15 amino acids. CDR3 nucleotide sequence: TGTGCCTGGAGTGTTTCTTCAGGGGGCGGCACTGAAGCTTTCTTT. Encoded protein: CAWSVSSGGGTEAFF.

There are a few counts of this clonotype. The genes are TRBV4-3 and TRBJ1-1, with TRBD1 matching over 12 bases. The germline gives CDR1 LGHNA, CDR2 YSLEER. V gave up 4 bases and J gave up 11 bases; unmatched junction bases: 11. This CDR3 contains 15 residues. CDR3 amino acids: CASSRDRGRWEEAFF. The CDR3 DNA follows: TGCGCCAGCAGCCGGGACAGGGGGCGTTGGGAAGAGGCTTTCTTT.

The CDR3 loop is CASSLAMAGEGMNTEAFF. CDR3 nucleotides: TGTGCCAGCAGCTTAGCGATGGCCGGGGAGGGCATGAACACTGAAGCTTTCTTT. This chain joins TRBV7-6 and TRBJ1-1; D is uncertain. Germline assignment: CDR1 SGHVS and CDR2 FNYEAQ. V was trimmed by 0 bases and J by 0 bases, leaving 17 bases between them. This CDR3 contains 18 residues.

This clonotype has at least ten counts. This chain links TRBV20-1 with TRBJ2-3; no firm D call. The germline CDR1 and CDR2 sequences are DFQATT and SNEGSKA (reference sequence). The V and J ends lost 0 bases and 5 bases respectively, with 18 bases between them. There are 16 residues in the CDR3. CDR3 residues: CSARDPTRVLVDTQYF. CDR3 in DNA: TGCAGTGCTAGAGATCCTACAAGGGTGTTGGTAGATACGCAGTATTTT.

This clonotype was seen only a few times. The chain combines TRBV4-2 with TRBJ2-7, with D tentatively TRBD2 (5 bases). Germline V gives CDR1 LGHNA, CDR2 YNFKEQ. This CDR3 is built from 12 residues. V was trimmed by 8 bases and J by 5 bases, leaving 13 bases between them. The CDR3 region is CASGLGINEQYF. The DNA for the CDR3 is TGTGCCAGCGGACTGGGAATCAACGAGCAGTACTTC.

Comments on this clonotype: A clone one base away is much larger, so this may be a read error. V is TRBV29-1 and J is TRBJ2-7, with 8 bases that match TRBD1. The CDR3 has 13 residues. The trim removed 7 bases at V and 2 bases at J, leaving 7 bases unmatched. Germline CDR1 reads SQVTM; CDR2 reads ANQGSEA. The CDR3 reads CSGTGGEPYEQYF. The CDR3 DNA is TGCAGCGGAACAGGGGGTGAACCCTACGAGCAGTACTTC.

J is TRBJ2-7 and V is TRBV4-1; 8 bases fit TRBD1. This CDR3 contains 15 residues. Germline CDR1 MGHRA, CDR2 YSYEKL. Trimming at V came to 1 base and at J to 2 bases, leaving 4 bases not matched to a gene. CDR3 sequence reads: CASSQVHRGTYEQYF. Written as DNA, the CDR3 is TGCGCCAGCAGCCAAGTCCACAGGGGGACCTACGAGCAGTACTTC.

This clonotype has more than one count but fewer than ten. In nucleotides, the CDR3 is TGTGCCAGCAGCAAAAAGACTCAAGAGACAGTATTAAATTACGAGCAGTACTTC. Translating it yields CASSKKTQETVLNYEQYF. The chain joins TRBV21-1 to TRBJ2-7; the tabulated D call, TRBD1, remains unverified against the DNA. TRBV21-1 is classified as a pseudogene. The CDR3 extends over 18 amino acids.

This clonotype was observed many times. The chain carries TRBV4-1 and TRBJ2-3; TRBD2 is a possible D gene (5 bases). The CDR3 spans 14 residues. CDR1 MGHRA and CDR2 YSYEKL come from the germline V gene. V was pared by 5 bases and J by 1 base, with 10 bases between. This CDR3 reads CASSGGLRTDTQYF. The DNA of the CDR3 is TGCGCCAGCAGCGGCGGACTTCGCACAGATACGCAGTATTTT.

This clonotype was recorded at least ten times. V gene TRBV28 combines with J gene TRBJ2-5, with D perhaps TRBD1 (6 bases). CDR1 and CDR2 (germline): MDHEN, SYDVKM. V was clipped by 5 bases and J by 0 bases, with 13 bases between them. The CDR3 length is 15 residues. The CDR3 loop is CASSDGQTYQETQYF. The CDR3 coding sequence is TGTGCCAGCAGTGACGGACAGACTTACCAAGAGACCCAGTACTTC. Looking up the rest from reference TRBV28 and TRBJ2-5 gives the full variable domain: DVKVTQSSRYLVKRTGEKVFLECVQDMDHENMFWYRQDPGLGLRLIYFSYDVKMKEKGDIPEGYSVSREKKERFSLILESASTNQTSMYLCASSDGQTYQETQYFGPGTRLLVL.

This clonotype has a handful of counts. The V and J genes are TRBV19 and TRBJ1-5; D is unclear. The V end was cut by 1 base, the J end by 5 bases, with 12 bases between. Per germline, CDR1 LNHDA and CDR2 SQIVND (reference sequence). The CDR3 contains 15 residues. Here the CDR3 reads CASSIVSGGYQPQHF. The CDR3 DNA sequence: TGTGCCAGTAGTATAGTCTCGGGCGGATATCAGCCCCAGCATTTT.

Notes on this clonotype: At one of its ends the junction is not consistent with the germline gene, which may arise from a read error. V usage is TRBV6-2 or TRBV6-3 and J usage is TRBJ2-7; no clear D gene. The CDR3 is made up of 14 amino acids. Germline-derived CDR1 and CDR2 are MNHEY and SVGEGT. CDR3 sequence: CANSEVRETYEQYF. DNA for the CDR3: TGTGCCAACAGTGAAGTGAGAGAAACCTACGAGCAGTACTTC.

The rearrangement joins TRBV9 to TRBJ2-3; 10 nucleotides line up with TRBD2. The CDR3 has 15 residues. Germline V lookup: CDR1 SGDLS, CDR2 YYNGEE. The trim removed 4 bases at V and 0 bases at J, leaving 2 bases unmatched. The CDR3 DNA reads as TGTGCCAGCAGCACTAGCGGGATCAGCACAGATACGCAGTATTTT. Translation: CASSTSGISTDTQYF.

This clonotype turned up a few times. This chain connects TRBV21-1 to TRBJ2-2. TRBV21-1 is a pseudogene segment. This CDR3 has 17 residues. The CDR3, as DNA: TGTGCCAGCAGCAAAGTCGGCAGCGCAGTCTTCACCGGGGAGCTGTTTTTT. Its translation: CASSKVGSAVFTGELFF.

The CDR3 protein is CASSSGFTGAGEQYF. The CDR3 coding sequence is TGTGCCAGCAGTTCCGGATTCACGGGGGCTGGCGAGCAGTACTTC. This sequence joins TRBV12-3 or TRBV12-4 and TRBJ2-7, with D possibly being TRBD1 or TRBD2 (6 bases each). V was trimmed by 4 bases and J by 6 bases, leaving 19 bases between them. CDR3 size: 15 residues.

Ten or more counts support this clonotype. The V call is TRBV5-8, the J call TRBJ2-7; D ambiguous. The V gene's germline CDR1 is SGHTS and CDR2 YDEGEE. Trimming took off 1 base at V and 3 bases at J, with 8 bases between the two ends. The CDR3 contains 13 residues. The CDR3 sequence is CASSLRLVYEQYF. CDR3 DNA: TGTGCCAGCAGCTTGAGACTCGTCTACGAGCAGTACTTC.

At least ten counts were recorded for this clonotype. This sequence joins TRBV6-6 and TRBJ1-2; D not resolved. The V end was cut by 0 bases, the J end by 4 bases, with 9 bases between. Germline V gives CDR1 MNHNY, CDR2 SVGAGI (reference sequence). This CDR3 comprises 14 residues. The DNA of the CDR3 is TGTGCCAGCAGTTACTCAGAAACAGCCTATGGCTACACCTTC. This sequence encodes CASSYSETAYGYTF.

This clonotype turned up a few times. The J gene is TRBJ2-5, the V gene TRBV4-2, with TRBD2 matching over 7 bases. This CDR3 has 16 amino acids. Germline loops: CDR1 LGHNA, CDR2 YNFKEQ. Trimming took 0 bases from V and 3 from J; bases not matched to a gene: 7. CDR3 DNA sequence: TGTGCCAGCAGCCAAGATCTTGCGGGGGTGGAAGAGACCCAGTACTTC. This translates into CASSQDLAGVEETQYF.

This clonotype was picked up many times. This chain uses TRBV6-6 with TRBJ2-7; a possible D gene is TRBD1 (6 bases). From germline, CDR1 is MNHNY and CDR2 SVGAGI (reference sequence). Trimming shortened V by 6 bases and J by 2 bases, and 17 bases separated the two germline ends. This CDR3 contains 15 residues. The CDR3 is CASRLGQLYPYEQYF. CDR3 nucleotide sequence: TGTGCCAGCAGATTAGGACAGCTGTATCCCTACGAGCAGTACTTC.

J is TRBJ2-3 and V is TRBV2; 7 bases agree with TRBD2. Germline lookup yields CDR1 SNHLY and CDR2 FYNNEI. The CDR3 is made up of 15 amino acids. The V and J ends lost 10 bases and 4 bases, in that order; junction bases with no gene match: 14. CDR3 protein: CATMGRETPADTQYF. The CDR3 nucleotides are TGTGCCACCATGGGGCGGGAGACCCCAGCAGATACGCAGTATTTT. Complete variable domain (other parts from reference TRBV2 and TRBJ2-3): EPEVTQTPSHQVTQMGQEVILRCVPISNHLYFYWYRQILGQKVEFLVSFYNNEISEKSEIFDDQFSVERPDGSNFTLKIRSTKLEDSAMYFCATMGRETPADTQYFGPGTRLTVL.

In its sample, this clonotype was seen many times. The chain has TRBV20-1 and TRBJ2-7; D is perhaps TRBD2 (6 bases). Germline V gene lookup returns CDR1 DFQATT and CDR2 SNEGSKA (reference sequence). The CDR3 runs 13 residues. V lost 3 bases to trimming and J lost 6 bases, with 15 bases between them. The CDR3 DNA is TGCAGTGCTAGGACTAGTAATACCCTCGAGCAGTACTTC. Its translation: CSARTSNTLEQYF.

Many counts were recorded for this clonotype. The genes are TRBV6-5 and TRBJ1-4, with D unclear. The CDR3 length is 15 residues. Germline loops: CDR1 MNHEY, CDR2 SVGAGI. V dropped 0 bases and J dropped 0 bases, with 5 bases sitting between them. The CDR3 spells CASSYSVATNEKLFF. CDR3 sequence (DNA): TGTGCCAGCAGTTACTCGGTTGCAACTAATGAAAAACTGTTTTTT.

As concerns this clonotype: A clone one base away is much larger, so this may be a read error. J is TRBJ1-1 and V is TRBV21-1. TRBV21-1 constitutes a pseudogene. CDR3 length equals 16 residues. CDR3 DNA sequence: TGTGCCAGCAGCAATAACGGCGGATACATGAACACTGGAGCTTTCTTT. It codes for CASSNNGGYMNTGAFF.

This clonotype was found many times. This chain links TRBV7-9 with TRBJ1-1, with D possibly being TRBD1 (5 bases). Trimming left V 0 bases short and J 7 bases short, with 12 bases between. CDR3 length: 14 residues. The V gene's germline CDR1 is SEHNR and CDR2 FQNEAQ (reference sequence). For the CDR3, the DNA is TGTGCCAGCAGCTTAGCGGGGGGGGTAATTGAAGCTTTCTTT. It is translated as CASSLAGGVIEAFF.

In the case of this clonotype: Germline is not matched at one junction end, which may reflect a read error. The gene calls are TRBV19 and TRBJ2-7; 11 nucleotides agree with TRBD2. The CDR3 consists of 14 residues. From germline, CDR1 is LNHDA and CDR2 SQIVND (reference sequence). The CDR3 protein is CACSELAGVTEQYF. The CDR3, as DNA: TGTGCCTGTAGTGAACTAGCGGGAGTAACCGAGCAGTACTTC. The complete variable domain, with remaining parts taken from reference TRBV19 and TRBJ2-7, reads DGGITQSPKYLFRKEGQNVTLSCEQNLNHDAMYWYRQDPGQGLRLIYYSQIVNDFQKGDIAEGYSVSREKKESFPLTVTSAQKNPTAFYLCACSELAGVTEQYFGPGTRLTVT.

This clonotype was recorded many times. The V gene is TRBV29-1, the J gene TRBJ1-1; 11 positions match TRBD1. The V segment lost 5 bases and the J segment 5 bases; nucleotides outside the gene matches: 7. CDR1 is SQVTM, CDR2 ANQGSEA, per germline. This CDR3 region has 14 residues. CDR3 sequence (DNA): TGCAGCGTTCAGGACAGGGGGCTGAGTACTGAAGCTTTCTTT. Its protein is CSVQDRGLSTEAFF.